This passage covers 8 T cell receptor beta chains from one sample sequenced in a study of cytomegalovirus exposure and HLA in healthy donors. PCR primers comprised 60 Vbeta and 13 Jbeta primers. Repertoires were generated with immunoSEQ multiplex PCR, while TCRdb's copy carries only in-frame clones and drops some. This sample has roughly 120,000 clones, with about 9.4% found just once. Sequenced sample: PBMCs. These receptors all come from a woman aged 35 to 49 in good health and CMV-seropositive.

The rearrangement joins TRBV7-8 to TRBJ2-2, with 7 positions matching TRBD2. Germline V gives CDR1 SGHVS, CDR2 FQNEAQ. Germline trimming cut 8 bases from V and 1 base from J; bases unmatched to any gene: 10. This CDR3 contains 16 residues. The CDR3 DNA reads as TGTGCCAGCGTATTGGGGGGGACGATGAACACCGGGGAGCTGTTTTTT. As protein: CASVLGGTMNTGELFF. Complete variable domain (other parts from reference TRBV7-8 and TRBJ2-2): GAGVSQSPRYKVAKRGQDVALRCDPISGHVSLFWYQQALGQGPEFLTYFQNEAQLDKSGLPSDRFFAERPEGSVSTLKIQRTQQEDSAVYLCASVLGGTMNTGELFFGEGSRLTVL.

The V call is TRBV15, the J call TRBJ2-2, with 8 bases fitting TRBD1. V dropped 8 bases and J dropped 7; count of bases not matched to a gene: 12. The CDR3 extends over 15 amino acids. Germline CDR1 LNHNV, CDR2 YYDKDF (reference sequence). CDR3 sequence reads: CATHSAGGWGGELFF. The CDR3 coding sequence is TGTGCCACCCACTCGGCAGGGGGCTGGGGCGGGGAGCTGTTTTTT.

This clone was seen a few times. The CDR3 region has the DNA TGTGCCAGCAGCGTAGGGCCCAGGGATTACGAGCAGTACTTC. This sequence encodes CASSVGPRDYEQYF. The genes are TRBV9 and TRBJ2-5; TRBD1 is a possible D gene (5 bases). The DNA end favors TRBJ2-7, so the J call may be wrong. Germline CDR1 reads SGDLS; CDR2 reads YYNGEE. This CDR3 has 14 residues.

This CDR3 reads CASSLGGSEQYF. The CDR3 nucleotides are TGTGCCAGCAGTTTGGGGGGGAGCGAGCAGTACTTC. The genes are TRBV27 and TRBJ2-7, with TRBD2 identical over 7 bases. J was trimmed by 6 bases and V by 3 bases; bases with no gene match: 2. Germline V lookup: CDR1 MNHEY, CDR2 SMNVEV (reference sequence). CDR3 length: 12 amino acids.

This clone was seen only a few times. The chain carries TRBV18 and TRBJ2-7; 9 bases fit TRBD2. This CDR3 spans 16 amino acids. Germline CDR1 KGHSH, CDR2 LQKENI. The V segment lost 1 base and the J segment 3 bases; nucleotides outside the gene matches: 7. CDR3 nucleotide sequence: TGTGCCAGCTCACCACGCACTAGCGGGTGGTTCTACGAGCAGTACTTC. This sequence encodes CASSPRTSGWFYEQYF.

The chain joins TRBV6-6 to TRBJ1-1; a possible D gene is TRBD1 (6 bases). Germline loops: CDR1 MNHNY, CDR2 SVGAGI (reference sequence). The CDR3 has 14 residues. V dropped 7 bases and J dropped 4 bases, with 16 bases sitting between them. The CDR3 is CASTLRGGSTEAFF. CDR3 DNA sequence: TGTGCCAGCACCCTTCGGGGGGGCTCCACTGAAGCTTTCTTT.

There are a few counts of this clone. The chain carries TRBV25-1 and TRBJ1-1, with 8 bases aligning to TRBD1. Per germline, CDR1 MGHDK and CDR2 SYGVNS. CDR3 size: 16 residues. V shed 5 bases, J shed 0 bases, and the junction held 8 bases outside the gene matches. The CDR3 sequence is CASSHWTGSMNTEAFF. The CDR3 DNA reads TGTGCCAGCAGTCACTGGACAGGGTCAATGAACACTGAAGCTTTCTTT.

The chain is built from TRBV19 and TRBJ1-1; 7 bases fit TRBD1. J was trimmed by 2 bases and V by 10 bases; bases with no gene match: 16. CDR3 size: 16 residues. Germline V gene data show CDR1 as LNHDA and CDR2 as SQIVND (reference sequence). The CDR3 loop is CATRDSRVVPNTEAFF. The CDR3 coding sequence is TGTGCCACCAGGGACAGCCGGGTGGTCCCCAACACTGAAGCTTTCTTT. Filled out from reference TRBV19 and TRBJ1-1, the complete variable domain reads DGGITQSPKYLFRKEGQNVTLSCEQNLNHDAMYWYRQDPGQGLRLIYYSQIVNDFQKGDIAEGYSVSREKKESFPLTVTSAQKNPTAFYLCATRDSRVVPNTEAFFGQGTRLTVV.